This TCR beta chain was documented in a study of CD8+CD57+ T cells in acquired aplastic anemia. Overall study: Recorded DNA amounts for sorted CD4+ and CD8+ cells had an average of 3.2 ug.

Genomic DNA acted as the template from which TCR beta VDJ combination and CDR3 sequence profiling were carried out. TCRdb fed the reads into MiXCR, producing one record per CDR3 protein. The sample records hundreds of thousands of distinct CDR3 sequences, around 30% being singletons. The CDR3 is 13 amino acids. V was pared by 0 bases and J by 3 bases, with 9 bases between. Germline assignment: CDR1 GTSNPN and CDR2 SVGIG (reference sequence). Individuals selected for sequencing had exhibited CD8+CD57+ cell expansion on flow cytometry. Severe acquired aplastic anemia was the diagnosis recorded for all patients.

The TCR sequence derives from a human donor with aplastic anemia. The chain couples TRBV30 to TRBJ2-7; tentatively, D is TRBD1 (5 bases). Material: sorted CD4+, CD8+, or CD8+CD57+ T cells (not recorded which) from PBMCs. The CDR3: CAWSVQGGYEQYF. Written as DNA, the CDR3 is TGTGCCTGGAGTGTTCAGGGCGGCTACGAGCAGTACTTC. The full variable domain, completed using reference TRBV30 and TRBJ2-7, is SQTIHQWPATLVQPVGSPLSLECTVEGTSNPNLYWYRQAAGRGLQLLFYSVGIGQISSEVPQNLSASRPQDRQFILSSKKLLLSDSGFYLCAWSVQGGYEQYFGPGTRLTVT.